Listed below are T cell receptor beta chains from one sample, sequenced in a study of cytomegalovirus exposure and HLA in healthy donors. The repertoire was sequenced with immunoSEQ multiplex PCR; TCRdb's copy has only in-frame clones and lacks some. This table has roughly 120,000 clones, about 68% appearing once. Material: PBMCs. The receptors originated from a woman between 40 and 55 years old in good health and CMV-seropositive. Both conserved end residues are part of each CDR3. A D gene is named only where the DNA matches it firmly. Clone size is not always given. Where it is, it says once, few, many or a class for expanded clones.

>-|TRBV11-2|few|TRBJ1-3
CASSPERQGNTIYF
TGTGCCAGCAGCCCCGAGCGACAGGGAAACACCATATATTTT
>-|TRBV27|-|TRBJ1-1
CASSLAGNTEAFF
TGTGCCAGCAGTTTGGCGGGGAACACTGAAGCTTTCTTT
>-|TRBV13|few|TRBJ2-1
CASSLTQGVSSYNEQFF
TGTGCCAGCAGCTTAACCCAGGGCGTTAGCTCCTACAATGAGCAGTTCTTC
>-|TRBV7-7|-|TRBJ2-5
CASSFPGLKTQYF
TGTGCCAGCAGCTTCCCAGGGCTCAAGACCCAGTACTTC
>-|TRBV6-5|-|TRBJ1-4
CASRPSGFNEKLFF
TGTGCCAGCAGACCCTCGGGGTTTAATGAAAAACTGTTTTTT
>-|TRBV14|-|TRBJ2-2
CASSQDFILAEELFF
TGTGCCAGCAGCCAAGATTTCATCTTGGCCGAGGAGCTGTTTTTT
>-|TRBV4-2|-|TRBJ1-5
CASSQIAGVGNQPQHF
TGTGCCAGCAGCCAAATTGCAGGGGTTGGGAATCAGCCCCAGCATTTT
>-|TRBV7-2|once|TRBJ1-4
CASGRWANEKLFF
TGTGCCAGCGGGAGGTGGGCTAATGAAAAACTGTTTTTT
>-|TRBV30|-|TRBJ1-2
CAWSSPQGPWAHGYTF
TGTGCCTGGAGTTCTCCCCAGGGGCCGTGGGCTCATGGCTACACCTTC
>TRBD2|TRBV4-3|-|TRBJ2-5
CASSHTVSGTSHHSFTYETQYF
TGCGCCAGCAGCCATACGGTTTCGGGGACTAGCCATCATAGTTTCACCTATGAGACCCAGTACTTC
>TRBD2|TRBV9|few|TRBJ2-5
CASSVDPAGNLETQYF
TGTGCCAGCAGCGTAGACCCAGCGGGGAACCTAGAGACCCAGTACTTC
>-|TRBV4-2|-|TRBJ2-7
CASSQAGFGGAGRGKYEQYF
TGTGCCAGCAGCCAAGCTGGGTTCGGGGGAGCTGGTCGGGGGAAATACGAGCAGTACTTC
>-|TRBV20-1|once|TRBJ1-1
CSATFTEAFF
TGCAGTGCTACTTTCACTGAAGCTTTCTTT
>-|TRBV7-6|-|TRBJ2-7
CASSPAPRGHEQYF
TGTGCCAGCAGCCCGGCCCCCAGGGGCCACGAGCAGTACTTC
>-|TRBV6-5|-|TRBJ2-6
CASSYSTGANVLTF
TGTGCCAGCAGTTACTCGACAGGGGCCAACGTCCTGACTTTC
>TRBD2|TRBV2|-|TRBJ2-7
CASSLAGSYEQYF
TGTGCCAGCAGTTTAGCGGGCTCCTACGAGCAGTACTTC
>TRBD2|TRBV7-2|-|TRBJ2-1
CASSSPRGLANEQFF
TGTGCCAGCAGCTCCCCCCGGGGACTAGCGAATGAGCAGTTCTTC
>-|TRBV7-2|-|TRBJ1-2
CASSLGLNYGYTF
TGTGCCAGCAGCTTGGGACTGAACTATGGCTACACCTTC
>-|TRBV6-6|once|TRBJ2-7
CASSTTHEQYF
TGTGCCAGCAGTACTACCCACGAGCAGTACTTC
>TRBD2|TRBV7-2|-|TRBJ2-3
CASSLGGLAGGTDTQYF
TGTGCCAGCAGCTTAGGTGGACTAGCGGGAGGAACAGATACGCAGTATTTT